A single sample is the source of the 10 T cell receptor beta chains below, sequenced in a study of early T cells in non-severe SARS-CoV-2 infection (TCRdb year 2021). Libraries were prepared through 5' RACE. The listed sequencing device is NextSeq 500. In TCRdb, the public reads were trimmed at Q25 with fastp and aligned with MiXCR, with productive beta chains retained. Identical CDR3 proteins give one entry, which carries the most common genes and DNA. The sample has approximately 69,000 distinct CDR3 sequences on record, approximately 10% of them singletons. Roughly 6% of the sample belongs to the ten largest clones. The sample was whole blood, taken at baseline. The receptor set was obtained from an adult who was a healthcare worker with PCR-confirmed SARS-CoV-2 infection or an uninfected control (not recorded which).

This clonotype was seen many times. V gene TRBV4-2 combines with J gene TRBJ2-7, with 8 bases matching TRBD1. Germline assignment: CDR1 LGHNA and CDR2 YNFKEQ. The CDR3 has 15 amino acids. Trimming took 3 bases from V and 2 from J; bases not matched to a gene: 6. The chain's CDR3 is CASSQGQDKTYEQYF. CDR3 bases: TGTGCCAGCAGCCAGGGACAGGATAAGACCTACGAGCAGTACTTC.

This clonotype was picked up many times. The rearrangement links TRBV6-2 or TRBV6-3 to TRBJ1-1, with D perhaps TRBD1 (5 bases). V gave up 3 bases and J gave up 3 bases, with 11 bases separating them. Germline V CDR1 and CDR2: MNHEY, SVGEGT. This CDR3 region has 14 residues. The CDR3: CASSYWGGDTEAFF. CDR3 coding DNA: TGTGCCAGCAGTTATTGGGGCGGAGACACTGAAGCTTTCTTT.

This clonotype was seen a few times. This chain uses TRBV30 with TRBJ2-3; D is undetermined. CDR3 length: 14 amino acids. Germline CDR1 and CDR2: GTSNPN and SVGIG (reference sequence). Deletions cut 1 base from V and 6 bases from J, with 14 bases between. The CDR3 region has the DNA TGTGCCTGGAGTGGCCCCAGTTTGATGGATACGCAGTATTTT. Protein: CAWSGPSLMDTQYF.

This clonotype was seen only a few times. The junction does not match germline at one end; this may be a read error. The rearrangement uses TRBV5-6 and TRBJ2-1; the D is unclear. Germline loops: CDR1 SGHDT, CDR2 YYEEEE. This CDR3 has 13 residues. The CDR3 loop is CASSLGPVSRRVF. CDR3 DNA sequence: TGTGCCAGCAGCTTGGGTCCGGTCAGTCGACGGGTCTTC.

The rearrangement links TRBV5-1 to TRBJ2-3; D call uncertain. Germline values: CDR1 SGHRS, CDR2 YFSETQ. CDR3 length: 13 amino acids. Trimming took 0 bases from V and 3 from J, leaving 5 bases between them. In DNA form, the CDR3 reads TGCGCCAGCAGCTTGGGAAGGACAGATACGCAGTATTTT. It yields the protein CASSLGRTDTQYF.

This clonotype turned up a few times. The V call is TRBV7-3, the J call TRBJ2-7; 9 positions match TRBD2. The CDR3 totals 15 residues. V dropped 5 bases and J dropped 2; count of bases not matched to a gene: 7. Looked up from germline, CDR1 is SGHTA and CDR2 is FQGTGA. CDR3 in DNA: TGTGCCAGCAGCCAATCTAGCGGGACAACCTACGAGCAGTACTTC. Amino acid sequence: CASSQSSGTTYEQYF.

This clonotype has only a few counts. The chain carries TRBV5-1 and TRBJ1-1; the D is unclear. CDR3 size: 13 residues. Germline V lookup: CDR1 SGHRS, CDR2 YFSETQ. V was shortened by 1 base and J by 0 bases, with 4 bases between the two germline ends. In DNA form, the CDR3 reads TGCGCCAGCAGCTTGTACCTGAACACTGAAGCTTTCTTT. The encoded protein is CASSLYLNTEAFF.

This clonotype has at least ten counts. This rearrangement joins TRBV7-9 to TRBJ1-4; 9 positions match TRBD1. CDR3 size: 15 residues. Looked up from germline, CDR1 is SEHNR and CDR2 is FQNEAQ (reference sequence). V was clipped by 2 bases and J by 7 bases; unmatched bases: 5. CDR3 nucleotide sequence: TGTGCCAGCAGCTTATCGGGACAGGGTGTTGAAAAACTGTTTTTT. Its protein product is CASSLSGQGVEKLFF.

This clonotype was detected a few times. DNA for the CDR3: TGTGCCAGCAGCCGGGACAGTGGTAATTCACCCCTCCACTTT. Translation: CASSRDSGNSPLHF. The genes are TRBV7-9 and TRBJ1-6; 7 nucleotides line up with TRBD1. Trimming cost V 5 bases and J 6 bases; bases outside gene matches: 4. The CDR3 runs to 14 residues. In germline, CDR1 is SEHNR, CDR2 FQNEAQ (reference sequence).

This clonotype was observed a few times. CDR3 nucleotides: TGTGCCAGCAGCTTAGACGTCGCCGGGGGGATATTGAGCACAGATACGCAGTATTTT. Translated: CASSLDVAGGILSTDTQYF. This rearrangement joins TRBV7-2 to TRBJ2-3, with 7 bases identical to TRBD2. The CDR3 loop spans 19 amino acids. Trimming at V came to 1 base and at J to 0 bases, leaving 13 bases not matched to a gene. The germline gives CDR1 SGHTA, CDR2 FQGNSA. The full variable domain, completed using reference TRBV7-2 and TRBJ2-3, is GAGVSQSPSNKVTEKGKDVELRCDPISGHTALYWYRQSLGQGLEFLIYFQGNSAPDKSGLPSDRFSAERTGGSVSTLTIQRTQQEDSAVYLCASSLDVAGGILSTDTQYFGPGTRLTVL.